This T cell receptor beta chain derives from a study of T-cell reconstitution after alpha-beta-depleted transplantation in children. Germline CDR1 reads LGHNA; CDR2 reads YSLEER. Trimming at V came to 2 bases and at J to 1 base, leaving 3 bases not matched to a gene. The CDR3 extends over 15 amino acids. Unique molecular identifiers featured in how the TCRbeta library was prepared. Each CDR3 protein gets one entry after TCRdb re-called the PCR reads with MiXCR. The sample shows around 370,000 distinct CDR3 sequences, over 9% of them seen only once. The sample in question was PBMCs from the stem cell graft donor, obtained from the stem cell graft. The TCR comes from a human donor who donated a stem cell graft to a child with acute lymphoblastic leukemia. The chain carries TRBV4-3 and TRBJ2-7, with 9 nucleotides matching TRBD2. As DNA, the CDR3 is TGCGCCAGCAGCCAACATAGCGGGAGATCCTACGAGCAGTACTTC. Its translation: CASSQHSGRSYEQYF.